One and the same sample provided the 2 T cell receptor beta chains below, sequenced in a study of CD8 T cells in Susac syndrome. RNA amounts of roughly 0.5 to 1 ug underwent reverse transcription with random hexamers. TCRdb itself ran the immunoSEQ multiplex PCR reads through MiXCR, one entry per CDR3 protein. The table lists about 190,000 distinct CDR3 sequences, under 95% of them singletons. Sequenced material: CD4+ T cells from PBMCs. Every receptor here comes from a human donor in good health.

V is TRBV29-1 and J is TRBJ2-5; TRBD2 is a possible D gene (6 bases). V was trimmed by 3 bases and J by 4 bases, leaving 15 bases between them. CDR1 SQVTM and CDR2 ANQGSEA come from the germline V gene. There are 14 residues in the CDR3. In DNA, the CDR3 is TGCAGCGTTGATTATCCGACTAGGGGAGAGACCCAGTACTTC. It yields the protein CSVDYPTRGETQYF.

The gene calls are TRBV20-1 and TRBJ1-6; D uncertain. The germline V gene has CDR1 DFQATT and CDR2 SNEGSKA (reference sequence). The ends were cut back, 2 bases at V and 8 bases at J, with 7 bases in the middle. The length of the CDR3 is 12 residues. DNA of the CDR3: TGCAGTGCTAGACGGGCTGATTCACCCCTCCACTTT. This translates into CSARRADSPLHF.